This entry concerns a single T cell receptor (beta chain). Its antigen is not known. Naive CD8 cells, CD45RO-negative and positively selected for CCR7, excluded terminally differentiated effector memory CD45RA+ cells. These data originate in a study of shared clonotypes between healthy human individuals. Whole-study results and caveats: Of the naive CD4 clonotypes, approximately 5% were shared across a few donors. The authors sampled blood alone, and tissue repertoires likely differ. Clonotypes shared by all four sorted-subset donors had higher generation probabilities than non-shared clonotypes.

Losses at the gene ends were 4 bases for V and 2 bases for J; bases not matched to a gene: 5. Per the germline V gene, CDR1 is SGHTA and CDR2 is FQGTGA. This CDR3 region has 15 residues. Libraries were prepared by immunoSEQ multiplex PCR; TCRdb keeps only in-frame clonotypes and omits some of them. The sample carries around 2.1 million clones, 90% to 95% recorded once. The sequencing input was naive CD8+ T cells from PBMCs. The chain links TRBV7-3 to TRBJ2-3; TRBD1 matches 8 bases. The origin of this receptor is a man aged 18 to 30 in good health. Some clones in this sample may be carry-over from other donors' samples. The CDR3 DNA sequence: TGTGCCAGCAGCTCTAGACAGGGGATCACAGATACGCAGTATTTT. It encodes CASSSRQGITDTQYF.